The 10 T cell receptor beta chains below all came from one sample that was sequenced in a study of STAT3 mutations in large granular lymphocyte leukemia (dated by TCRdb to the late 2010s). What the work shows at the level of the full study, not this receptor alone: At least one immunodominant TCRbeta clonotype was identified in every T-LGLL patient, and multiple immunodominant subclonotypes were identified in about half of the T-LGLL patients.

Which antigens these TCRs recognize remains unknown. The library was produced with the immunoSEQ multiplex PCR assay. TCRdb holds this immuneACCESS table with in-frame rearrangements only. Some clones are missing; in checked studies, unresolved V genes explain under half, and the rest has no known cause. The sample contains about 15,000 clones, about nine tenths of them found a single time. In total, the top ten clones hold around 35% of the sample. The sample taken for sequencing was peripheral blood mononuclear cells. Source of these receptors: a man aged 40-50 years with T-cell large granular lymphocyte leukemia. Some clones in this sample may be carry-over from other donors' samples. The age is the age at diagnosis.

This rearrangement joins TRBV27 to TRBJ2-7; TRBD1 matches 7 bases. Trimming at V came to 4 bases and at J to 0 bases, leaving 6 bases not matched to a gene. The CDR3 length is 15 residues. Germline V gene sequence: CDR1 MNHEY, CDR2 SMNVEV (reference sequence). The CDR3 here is CASSSESGGSYEQYF. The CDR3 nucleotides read TGTGCCAGCAGTTCAGAGTCAGGGGGCTCCTACGAGCAGTACTTC.

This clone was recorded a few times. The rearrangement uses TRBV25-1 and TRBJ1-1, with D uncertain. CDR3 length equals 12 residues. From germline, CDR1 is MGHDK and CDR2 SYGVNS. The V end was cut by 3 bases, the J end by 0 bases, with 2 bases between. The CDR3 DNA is TGTGCCAGCAGTGAGGTGAACACTGAAGCTTTCTTT. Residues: CASSEVNTEAFF.

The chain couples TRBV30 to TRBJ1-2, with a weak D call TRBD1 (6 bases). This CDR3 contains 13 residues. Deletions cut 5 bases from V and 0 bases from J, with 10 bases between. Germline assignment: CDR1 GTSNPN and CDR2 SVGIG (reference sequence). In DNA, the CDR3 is TGTGCCTGGGGGGGCCAGTCTAACTATGGCTACACCTTC. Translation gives CAWGGQSNYGYTF.

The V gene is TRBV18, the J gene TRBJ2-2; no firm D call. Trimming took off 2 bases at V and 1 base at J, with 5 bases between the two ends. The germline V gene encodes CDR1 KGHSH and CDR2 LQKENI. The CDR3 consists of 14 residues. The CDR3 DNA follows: TGTGCCAGCTCACCAAGGCTGAACACCGGGGAGCTGTTTTTT. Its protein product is CASSPRLNTGELFF. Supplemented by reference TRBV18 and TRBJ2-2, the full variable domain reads NAGVMQNPRHLVRRRGQEARLRCSPMKGHSHVYWYRQLPEEGLKFMVYLQKENIIDESGMPKERFSAEFPKEGPSILRIQQVVRGDSAAYFCASSPRLNTGELFFGEGSRLTVL.

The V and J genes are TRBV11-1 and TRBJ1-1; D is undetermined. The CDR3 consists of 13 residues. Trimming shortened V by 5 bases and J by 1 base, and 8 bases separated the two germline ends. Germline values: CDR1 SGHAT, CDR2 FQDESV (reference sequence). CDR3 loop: CASSTFGNTEAFF. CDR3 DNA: TGTGCCAGCAGCACGTTCGGGAACACTGAAGCTTTCTTT.

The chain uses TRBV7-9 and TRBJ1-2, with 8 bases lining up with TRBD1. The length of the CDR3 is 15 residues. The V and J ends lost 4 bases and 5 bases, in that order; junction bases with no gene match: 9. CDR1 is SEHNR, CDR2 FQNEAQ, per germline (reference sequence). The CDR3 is CASSWGGQEYYGYTF. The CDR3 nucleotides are TGTGCCAGCAGCTGGGGGGGACAGGAGTATTATGGCTACACCTTC.

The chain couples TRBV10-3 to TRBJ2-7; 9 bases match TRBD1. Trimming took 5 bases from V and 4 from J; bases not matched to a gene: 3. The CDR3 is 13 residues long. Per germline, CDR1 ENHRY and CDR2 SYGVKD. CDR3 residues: CAISPGQGYEQYF. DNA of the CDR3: TGTGCCATCAGTCCGGGACAGGGTTACGAGCAGTACTTC.

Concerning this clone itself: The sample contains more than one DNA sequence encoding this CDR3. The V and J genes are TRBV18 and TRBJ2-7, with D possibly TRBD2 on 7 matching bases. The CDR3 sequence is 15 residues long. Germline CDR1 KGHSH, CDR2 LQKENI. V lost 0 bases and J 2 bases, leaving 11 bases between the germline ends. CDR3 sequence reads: CASSPPAGAAYEQYF. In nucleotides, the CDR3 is TGTGCCAGCTCACCACCGGCGGGGGCCGCCTACGAGCAGTACTTC.

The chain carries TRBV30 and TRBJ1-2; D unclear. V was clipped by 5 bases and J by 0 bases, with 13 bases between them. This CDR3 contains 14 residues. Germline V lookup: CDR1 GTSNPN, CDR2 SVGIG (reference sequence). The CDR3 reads CAWVLRGTNYGYTF. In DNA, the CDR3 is TGTGCCTGGGTTCTCCGCGGGACTAACTATGGCTACACCTTC.

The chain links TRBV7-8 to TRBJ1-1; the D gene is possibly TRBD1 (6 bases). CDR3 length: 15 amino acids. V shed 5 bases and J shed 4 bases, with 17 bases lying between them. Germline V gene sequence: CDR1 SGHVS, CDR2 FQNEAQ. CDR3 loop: CASSPGAWSGTEAFF. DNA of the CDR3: TGTGCCAGCAGCCCGGGGGCTTGGTCGGGCACTGAAGCTTTCTTT.